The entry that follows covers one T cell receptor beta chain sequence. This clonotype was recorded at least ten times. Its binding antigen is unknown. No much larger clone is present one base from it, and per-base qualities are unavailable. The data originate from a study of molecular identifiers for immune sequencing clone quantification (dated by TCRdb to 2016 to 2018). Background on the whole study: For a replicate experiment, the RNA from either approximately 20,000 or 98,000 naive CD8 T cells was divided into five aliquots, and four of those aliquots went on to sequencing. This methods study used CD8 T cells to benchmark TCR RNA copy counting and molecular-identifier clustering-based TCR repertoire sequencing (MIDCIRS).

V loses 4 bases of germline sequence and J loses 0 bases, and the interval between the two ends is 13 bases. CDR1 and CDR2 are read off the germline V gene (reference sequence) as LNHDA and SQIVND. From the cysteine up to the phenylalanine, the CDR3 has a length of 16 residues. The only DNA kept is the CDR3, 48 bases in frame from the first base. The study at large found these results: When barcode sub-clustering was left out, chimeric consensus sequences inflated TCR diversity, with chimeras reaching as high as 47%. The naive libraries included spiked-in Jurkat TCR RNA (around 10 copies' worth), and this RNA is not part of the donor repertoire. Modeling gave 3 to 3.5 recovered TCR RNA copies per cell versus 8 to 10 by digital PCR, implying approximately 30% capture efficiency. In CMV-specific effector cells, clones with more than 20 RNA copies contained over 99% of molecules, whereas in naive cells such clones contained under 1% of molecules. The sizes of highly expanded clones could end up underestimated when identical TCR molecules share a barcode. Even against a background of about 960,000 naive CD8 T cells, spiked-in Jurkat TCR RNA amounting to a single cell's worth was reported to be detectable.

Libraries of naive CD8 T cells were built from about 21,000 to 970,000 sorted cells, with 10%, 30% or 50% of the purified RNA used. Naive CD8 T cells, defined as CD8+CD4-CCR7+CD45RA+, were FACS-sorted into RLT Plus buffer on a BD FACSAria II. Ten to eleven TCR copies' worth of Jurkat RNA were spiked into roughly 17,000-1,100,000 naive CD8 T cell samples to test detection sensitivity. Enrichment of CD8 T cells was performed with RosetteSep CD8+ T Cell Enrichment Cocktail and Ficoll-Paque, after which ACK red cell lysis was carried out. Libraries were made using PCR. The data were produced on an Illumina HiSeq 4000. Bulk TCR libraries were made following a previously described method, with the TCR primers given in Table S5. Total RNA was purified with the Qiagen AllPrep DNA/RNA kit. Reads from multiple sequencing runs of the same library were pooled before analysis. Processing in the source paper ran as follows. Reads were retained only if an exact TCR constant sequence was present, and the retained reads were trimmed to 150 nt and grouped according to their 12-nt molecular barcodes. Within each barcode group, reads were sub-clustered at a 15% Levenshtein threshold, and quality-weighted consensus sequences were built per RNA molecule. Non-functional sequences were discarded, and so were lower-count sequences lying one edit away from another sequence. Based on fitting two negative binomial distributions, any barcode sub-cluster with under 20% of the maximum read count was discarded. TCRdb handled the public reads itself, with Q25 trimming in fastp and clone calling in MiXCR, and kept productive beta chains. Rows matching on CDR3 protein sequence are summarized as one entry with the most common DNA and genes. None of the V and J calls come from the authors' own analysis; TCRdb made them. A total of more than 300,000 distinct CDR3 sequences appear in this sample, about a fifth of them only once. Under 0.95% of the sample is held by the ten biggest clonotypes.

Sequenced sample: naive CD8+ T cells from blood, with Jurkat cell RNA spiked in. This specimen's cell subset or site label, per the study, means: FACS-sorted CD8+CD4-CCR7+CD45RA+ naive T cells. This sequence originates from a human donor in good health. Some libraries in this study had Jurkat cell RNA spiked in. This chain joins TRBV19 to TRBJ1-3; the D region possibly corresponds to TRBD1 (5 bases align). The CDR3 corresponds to CASSKRDPYSGNTIYF. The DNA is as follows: TGTGCCAGTAGTAAACGGGACCCCTACTCTGGAAACACCATATATTTT.